This T cell receptor (beta chain) was identified during a study of T-cell memory formation after mild COVID-19. Findings and caveats of the study: Contracting clones, day 15 to 85, had balanced CD4/CD8, and later expanders favored CD4+. Some responding clones appeared in pre-infection memory, suggesting cross-reactive memory joined.

Each CDR3 protein gets one entry after TCRdb re-called the 5' RACE reads with MiXCR. The table includes about 560,000 distinct CDR3 sequences, 20% to 25% detected once. This clonotype occurred a few times. Its antigen is not known. Trimming removed 2 bases from V and 2 bases from J, with 15 bases in between. The CDR3 is made up of 16 amino acids. Germline assignment: CDR1 SGHAT and CDR2 FQNNGV. The sequencing input was PBMCs or a T cell subset sorted from them (not recorded which). This sequence originates from an adult woman who had mild COVID-19 (a few samples of this study predate the infection). Cell type and time point are not known. This chain connects TRBV11-2 to TRBJ1-2; D unclear. CDR3 loop: CASSLSTNLLNYGYTF. DNA of the CDR3: TGTGCCAGCAGCTTAAGCACCAATCTTTTAAACTATGGCTACACCTTC. The full variable domain, rest sourced from reference TRBV11-2 and TRBJ1-2, is EAGVAQSPRYKIIEKRQSVAFWCNPISGHATLYWYQQILGQGPKLLIQFQNNGVVDDSQLPKDRFSAERLKGVDSTLKIQPAKLEDSAVYLCASSLSTNLLNYGYTFGSGTRLTVV.